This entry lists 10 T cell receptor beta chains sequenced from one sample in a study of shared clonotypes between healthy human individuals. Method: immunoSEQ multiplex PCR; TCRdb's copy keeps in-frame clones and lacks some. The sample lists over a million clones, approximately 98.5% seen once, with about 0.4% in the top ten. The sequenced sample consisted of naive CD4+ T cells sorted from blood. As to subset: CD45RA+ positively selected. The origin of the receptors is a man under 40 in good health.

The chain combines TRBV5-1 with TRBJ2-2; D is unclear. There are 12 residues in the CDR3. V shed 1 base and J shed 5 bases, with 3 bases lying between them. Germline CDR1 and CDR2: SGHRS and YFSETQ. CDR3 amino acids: CASSLLTGELFF. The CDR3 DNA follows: TGCGCCAGCAGCTTGCTTACCGGGGAGCTGTTTTTT.

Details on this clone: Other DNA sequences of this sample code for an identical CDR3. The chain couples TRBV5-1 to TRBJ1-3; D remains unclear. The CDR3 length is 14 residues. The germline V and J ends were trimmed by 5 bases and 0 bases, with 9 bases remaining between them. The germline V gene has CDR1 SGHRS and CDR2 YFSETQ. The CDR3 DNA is TGCGCCAGCAGGAGTGGGAGCTCTGGAAACACCATATATTTT. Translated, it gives CASRSGSSGNTIYF.

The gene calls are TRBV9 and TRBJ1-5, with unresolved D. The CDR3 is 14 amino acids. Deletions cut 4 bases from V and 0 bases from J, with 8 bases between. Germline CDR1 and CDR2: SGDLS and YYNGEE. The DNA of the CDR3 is TGTGCCAGCAGCTACGGAGTTAGCAATCAGCCCCAGCATTTT. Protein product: CASSYGVSNQPQHF.

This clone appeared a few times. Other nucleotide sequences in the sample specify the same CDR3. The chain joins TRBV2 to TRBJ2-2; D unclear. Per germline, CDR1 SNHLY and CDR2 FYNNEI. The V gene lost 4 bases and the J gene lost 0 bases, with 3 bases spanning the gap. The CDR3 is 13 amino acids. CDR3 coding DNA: TGTGCCAGCAGTGGAACGAACACCGGGGAGCTGTTTTTT. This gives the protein CASSGTNTGELFF.

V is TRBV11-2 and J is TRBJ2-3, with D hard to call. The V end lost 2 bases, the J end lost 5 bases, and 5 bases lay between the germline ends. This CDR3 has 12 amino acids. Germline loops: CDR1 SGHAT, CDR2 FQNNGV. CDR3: CASSLIRDTQYF. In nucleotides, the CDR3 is TGTGCCAGCAGCTTAATTCGAGATACGCAGTATTTT.

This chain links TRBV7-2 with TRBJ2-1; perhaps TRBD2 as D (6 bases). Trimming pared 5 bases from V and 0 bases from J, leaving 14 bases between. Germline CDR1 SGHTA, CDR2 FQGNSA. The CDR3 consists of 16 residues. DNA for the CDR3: TGTGCCAGCAGCACCCGGCCGGAGGGCTCCTACAATGAGCAGTTCTTC. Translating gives CASSTRPEGSYNEQFF.

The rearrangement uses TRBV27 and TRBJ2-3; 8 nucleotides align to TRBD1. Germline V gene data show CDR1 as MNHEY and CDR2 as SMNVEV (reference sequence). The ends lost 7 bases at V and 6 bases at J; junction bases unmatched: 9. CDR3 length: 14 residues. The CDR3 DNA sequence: TGTGCCAGCACTTCCTGGACAGGGACGGATACGCAGTATTTT. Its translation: CASTSWTGTDTQYF.

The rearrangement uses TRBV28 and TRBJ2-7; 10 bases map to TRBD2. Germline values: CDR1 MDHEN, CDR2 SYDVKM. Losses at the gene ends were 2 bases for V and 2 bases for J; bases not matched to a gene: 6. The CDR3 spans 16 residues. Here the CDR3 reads CASSLVGSGRPYEQYF. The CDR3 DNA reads TGTGCCAGCAGTTTAGTCGGTAGCGGGAGGCCCTACGAGCAGTACTTC.

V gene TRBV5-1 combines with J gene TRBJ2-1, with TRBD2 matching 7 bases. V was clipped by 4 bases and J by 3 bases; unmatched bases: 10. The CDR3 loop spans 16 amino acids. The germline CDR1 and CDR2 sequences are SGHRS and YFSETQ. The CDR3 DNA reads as TGCGCCAGCAGCCCCTCCGTGGCGGGGGACTACAATGAGCAGTTCTTC. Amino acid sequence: CASSPSVAGDYNEQFF.

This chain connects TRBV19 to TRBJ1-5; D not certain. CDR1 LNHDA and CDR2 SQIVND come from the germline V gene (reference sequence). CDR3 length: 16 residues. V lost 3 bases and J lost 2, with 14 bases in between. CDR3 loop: CASSIWSGRGNQPQHF. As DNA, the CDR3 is TGTGCCAGTAGTATCTGGTCAGGTCGTGGCAATCAGCCCCAGCATTTT.